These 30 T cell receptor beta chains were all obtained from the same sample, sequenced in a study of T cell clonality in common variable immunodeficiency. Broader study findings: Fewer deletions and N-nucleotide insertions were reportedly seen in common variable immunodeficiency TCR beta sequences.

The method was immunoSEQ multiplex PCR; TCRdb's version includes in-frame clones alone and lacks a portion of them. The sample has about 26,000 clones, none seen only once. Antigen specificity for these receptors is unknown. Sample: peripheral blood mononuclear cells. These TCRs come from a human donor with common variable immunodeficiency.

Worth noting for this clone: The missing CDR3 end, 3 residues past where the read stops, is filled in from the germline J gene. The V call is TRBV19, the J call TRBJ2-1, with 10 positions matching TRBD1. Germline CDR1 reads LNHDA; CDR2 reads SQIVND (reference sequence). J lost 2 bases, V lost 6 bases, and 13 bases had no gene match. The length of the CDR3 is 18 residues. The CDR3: CASSMGQGIAMAYNEQFF. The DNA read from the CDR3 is TGTGCCAGTAGCATGGGACAGGGGATAGCTATGGCCTACAATGAG. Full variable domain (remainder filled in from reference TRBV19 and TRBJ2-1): DGGITQSPKYLFRKEGQNVTLSCEQNLNHDAMYWYRQDPGQGLRLIYYSQIVNDFQKGDIAEGYSVSREKKESFPLTVTSAQKNPTAFYLCASSMGQGIAMAYNEQFFGPGTRLTVL.

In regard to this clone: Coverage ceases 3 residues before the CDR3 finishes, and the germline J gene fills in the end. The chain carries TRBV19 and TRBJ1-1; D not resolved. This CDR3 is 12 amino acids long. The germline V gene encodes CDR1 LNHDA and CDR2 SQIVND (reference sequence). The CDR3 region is CASNPGSPEAFF. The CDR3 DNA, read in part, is TGTGCCAGTAACCCGGGTTCGCCGGAA.

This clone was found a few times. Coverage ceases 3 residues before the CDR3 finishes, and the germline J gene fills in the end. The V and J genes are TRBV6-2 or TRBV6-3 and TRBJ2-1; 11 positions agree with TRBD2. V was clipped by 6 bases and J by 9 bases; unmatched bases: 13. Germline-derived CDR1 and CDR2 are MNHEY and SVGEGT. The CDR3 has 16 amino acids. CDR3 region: CASSRGLAGYRGEQFF. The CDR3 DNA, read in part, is TGTGCCAGCAGCCGCGGACTAGCGGGTTATCGGGGTGAG.

The CDR3 protein is CASSELRERLAGRTYEQYF. The covered CDR3 bases are TGTGCCAGCAGTGAATTAAGGGAGAGGTTAGCGGGGCGAACCTACGAG. The V gene is TRBV2, the J gene TRBJ2-7; 8 bases line up with TRBD2. The missing CDR3 end, 3 residues past where the read stops, is filled in from the germline J gene. V lost 2 bases and J lost 2; bases outside the gene matches: 17. CDR3 size: 19 residues. Germline values: CDR1 SNHLY, CDR2 FYNNEI. Full variable domain (missing parts from reference TRBV2 and TRBJ2-7): EPEVTQTPSHQVTQMGQEVILRCVPISNHLYFYWYRQILGQKVEFLVSFYNNEISEKSEIFDDQFSVERPDGSNFTLKIRSTKLEDSAMYFCASSELRERLAGRTYEQYFGPGTRLTVT.

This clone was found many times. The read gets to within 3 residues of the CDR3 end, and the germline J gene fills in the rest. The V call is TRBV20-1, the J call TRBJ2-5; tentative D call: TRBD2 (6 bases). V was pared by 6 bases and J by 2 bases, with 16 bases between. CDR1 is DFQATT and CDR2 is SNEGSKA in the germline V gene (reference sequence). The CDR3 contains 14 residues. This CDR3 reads CSARKHRGQETQYF. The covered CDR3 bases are TGCAGTGCACGAAAACATCGGGGGCAAGAGACC.

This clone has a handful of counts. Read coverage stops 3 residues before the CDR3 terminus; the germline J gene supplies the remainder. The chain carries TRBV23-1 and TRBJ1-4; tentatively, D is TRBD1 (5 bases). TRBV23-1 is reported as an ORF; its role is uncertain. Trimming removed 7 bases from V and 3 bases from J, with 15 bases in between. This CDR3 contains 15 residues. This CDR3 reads CASTRKVGPNEKLFF. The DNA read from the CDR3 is TGCGCCAGCACCAGAAAGGTGGGGCCTAATGAAAAA.

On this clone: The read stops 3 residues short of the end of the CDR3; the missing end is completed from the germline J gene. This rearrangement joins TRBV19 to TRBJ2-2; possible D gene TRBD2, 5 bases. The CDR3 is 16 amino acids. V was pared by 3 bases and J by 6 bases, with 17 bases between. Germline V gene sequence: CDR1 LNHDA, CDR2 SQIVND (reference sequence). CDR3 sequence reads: CASSITGSRGSGELFF. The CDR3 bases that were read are TGTGCCAGTAGTATTACCGGGTCCCGCGGGTCCGGGGAG.

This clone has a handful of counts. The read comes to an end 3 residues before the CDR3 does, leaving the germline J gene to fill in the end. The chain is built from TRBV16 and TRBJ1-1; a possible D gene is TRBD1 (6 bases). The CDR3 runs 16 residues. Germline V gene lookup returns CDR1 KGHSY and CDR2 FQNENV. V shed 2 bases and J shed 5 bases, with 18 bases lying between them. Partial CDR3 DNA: TGTGCCAGCAGCCAAAAATCAACAGGGAGGAAAACTGAA. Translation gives CASSQKSTGRKTE. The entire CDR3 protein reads CASSQKSTGRKTEAFF. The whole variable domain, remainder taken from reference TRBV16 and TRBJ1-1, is GEEVAQTPKHLVRGEGQKAKLYCAPIKGHSYVFWYQQVLKNEFKFLISFQNENVFDETGMPKERFSAKCLPNSPCSLEIQATKLEDSAVYFCASSQKSTGRKTEAFFGQGTRLTVV.

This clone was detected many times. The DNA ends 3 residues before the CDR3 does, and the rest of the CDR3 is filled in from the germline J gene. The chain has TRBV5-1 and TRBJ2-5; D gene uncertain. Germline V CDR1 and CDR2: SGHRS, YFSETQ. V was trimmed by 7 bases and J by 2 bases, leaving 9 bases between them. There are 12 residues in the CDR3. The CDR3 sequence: CASADWQETQYF. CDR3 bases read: TGCGCCAGCGCCGACTGGCAAGAGACC.

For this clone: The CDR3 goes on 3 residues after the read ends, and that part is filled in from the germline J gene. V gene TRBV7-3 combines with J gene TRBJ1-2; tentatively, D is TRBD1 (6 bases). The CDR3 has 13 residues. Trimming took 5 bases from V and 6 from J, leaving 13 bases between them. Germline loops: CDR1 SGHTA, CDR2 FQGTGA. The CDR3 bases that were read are TGTGCCAGCAGCGTCGGGGCAGGGGATGGC. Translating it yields CASSVGAGDG. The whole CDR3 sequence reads CASSVGAGDGYTF.

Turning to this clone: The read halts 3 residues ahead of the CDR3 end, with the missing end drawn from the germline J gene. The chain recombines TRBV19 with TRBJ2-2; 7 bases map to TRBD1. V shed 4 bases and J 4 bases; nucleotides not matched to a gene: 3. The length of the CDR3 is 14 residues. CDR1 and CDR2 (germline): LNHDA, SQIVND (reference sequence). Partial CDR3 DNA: TGTGCCAGTAGTAGAACAGGGGCCACCGGGGAG. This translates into CASSRTGATGE. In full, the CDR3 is CASSRTGATGELFF.

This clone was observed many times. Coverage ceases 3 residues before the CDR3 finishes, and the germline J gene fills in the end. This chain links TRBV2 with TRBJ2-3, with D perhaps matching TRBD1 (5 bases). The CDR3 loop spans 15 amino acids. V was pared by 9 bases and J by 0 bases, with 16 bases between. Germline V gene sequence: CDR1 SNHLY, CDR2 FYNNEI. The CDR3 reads CASRQTDFSTDTQYF. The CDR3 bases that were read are TGTGCCAGTAGACAGACCGATTTTAGCACAGATACG.

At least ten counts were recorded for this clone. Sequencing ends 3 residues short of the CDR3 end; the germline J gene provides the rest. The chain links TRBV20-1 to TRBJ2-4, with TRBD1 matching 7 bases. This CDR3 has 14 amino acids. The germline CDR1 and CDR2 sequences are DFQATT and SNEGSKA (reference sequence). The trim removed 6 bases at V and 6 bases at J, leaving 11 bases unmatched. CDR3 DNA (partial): TGCAGTGCGAACCCTCAGGGGGTTTTAAACATT. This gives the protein CSANPQGVLNI. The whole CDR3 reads CSANPQGVLNIQYF.

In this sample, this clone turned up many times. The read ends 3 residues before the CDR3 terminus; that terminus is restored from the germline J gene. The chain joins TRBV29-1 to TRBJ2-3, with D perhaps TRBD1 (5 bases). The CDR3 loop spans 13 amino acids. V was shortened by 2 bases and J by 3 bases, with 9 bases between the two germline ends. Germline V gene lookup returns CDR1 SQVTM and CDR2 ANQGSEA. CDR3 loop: CSVEKQGTDTQYF. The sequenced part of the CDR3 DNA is TGCAGCGTTGAAAAGCAGGGTACAGATACG.

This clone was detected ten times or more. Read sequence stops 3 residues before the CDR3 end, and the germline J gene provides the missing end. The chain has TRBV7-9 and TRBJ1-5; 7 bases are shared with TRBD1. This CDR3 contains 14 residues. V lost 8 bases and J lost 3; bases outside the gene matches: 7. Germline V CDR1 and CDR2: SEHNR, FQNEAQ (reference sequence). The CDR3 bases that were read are TGTGCCAGCGGAAAAGGGACAGACAATCAGCCC. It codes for CASGKGTDNQP. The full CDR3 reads CASGKGTDNQPQHF.

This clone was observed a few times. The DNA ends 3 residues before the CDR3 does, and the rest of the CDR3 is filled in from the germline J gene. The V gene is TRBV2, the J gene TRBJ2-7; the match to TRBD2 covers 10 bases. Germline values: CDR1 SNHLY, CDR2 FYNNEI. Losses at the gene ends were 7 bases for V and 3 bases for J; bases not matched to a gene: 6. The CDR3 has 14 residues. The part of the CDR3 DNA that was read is TGTGCCAGCACCCTCGGGACTAGCGACTACGAG. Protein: CASTLGTSDYE. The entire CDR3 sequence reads CASTLGTSDYEQYF. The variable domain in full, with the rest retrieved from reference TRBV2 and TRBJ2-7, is EPEVTQTPSHQVTQMGQEVILRCVPISNHLYFYWYRQILGQKVEFLVSFYNNEISEKSEIFDDQFSVERPDGSNFTLKIRSTKLEDSAMYFCASTLGTSDYEQYFGPGTRLTVT.

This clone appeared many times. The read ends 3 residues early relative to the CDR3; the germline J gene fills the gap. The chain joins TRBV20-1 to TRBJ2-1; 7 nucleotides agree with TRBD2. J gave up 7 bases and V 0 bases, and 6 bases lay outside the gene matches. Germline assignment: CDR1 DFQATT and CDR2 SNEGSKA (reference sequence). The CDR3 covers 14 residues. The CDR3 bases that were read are TGCAGTGCTAGAGATGGGGGGACTACGAATGAG. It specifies CSARDGGTTNE. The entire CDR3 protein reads CSARDGGTTNEQFF.

The sequenced CDR3 bases are TGTGCCAGCAGCCCCGGACTAGCGGCCGAG. It is translated as CASSPGLAAE. The entire CDR3 sequence reads CASSPGLAAEQYF. The chain recombines TRBV11-1 with TRBJ2-7; 10 bases match TRBD2. The missing CDR3 end, 3 residues past where the read stops, is filled in from the germline J gene. The junction had 4 bases not matched to a gene; V was cut back by 5 bases and J by 6 bases. Germline assignment: CDR1 SGHAT and CDR2 FQDESV (reference sequence). The CDR3 sequence is 13 residues long.

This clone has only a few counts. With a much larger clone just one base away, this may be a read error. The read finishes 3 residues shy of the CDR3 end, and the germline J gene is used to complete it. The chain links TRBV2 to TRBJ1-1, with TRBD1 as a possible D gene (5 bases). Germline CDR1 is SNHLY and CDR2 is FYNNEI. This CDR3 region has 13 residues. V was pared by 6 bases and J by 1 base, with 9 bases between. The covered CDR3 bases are TGTGCCAGCAGAGCCGACAGGAACACTGAA. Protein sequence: CASRADRNTE. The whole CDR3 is CASRADRNTEAFF.

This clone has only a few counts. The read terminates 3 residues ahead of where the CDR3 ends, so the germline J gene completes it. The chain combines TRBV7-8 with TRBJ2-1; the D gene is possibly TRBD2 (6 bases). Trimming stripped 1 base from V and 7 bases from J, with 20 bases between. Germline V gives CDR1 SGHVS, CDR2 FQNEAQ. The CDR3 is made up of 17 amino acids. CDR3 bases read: TGTGCCAGCAGCTTAGTCGGGGGTAGCGGAGTGGGTAATGAG. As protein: CASSLVGGSGVGNE. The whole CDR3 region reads CASSLVGGSGVGNEQFF.

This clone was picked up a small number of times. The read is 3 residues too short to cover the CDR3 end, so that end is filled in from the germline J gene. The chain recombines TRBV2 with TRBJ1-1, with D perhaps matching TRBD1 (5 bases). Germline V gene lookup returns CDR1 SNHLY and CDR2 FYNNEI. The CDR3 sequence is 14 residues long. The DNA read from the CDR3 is TGTGCCAGCAGTGAAGCTTTCGGGGGAGGGGTT. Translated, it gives CASSEAFGGGV. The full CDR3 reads CASSEAFGGGVAFF.

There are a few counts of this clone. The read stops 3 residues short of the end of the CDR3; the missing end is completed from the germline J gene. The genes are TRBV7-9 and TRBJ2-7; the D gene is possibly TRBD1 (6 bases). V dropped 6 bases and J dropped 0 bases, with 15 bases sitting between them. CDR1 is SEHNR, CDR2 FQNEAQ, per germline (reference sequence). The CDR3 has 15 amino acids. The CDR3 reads CASRFRDKSSYEQYF. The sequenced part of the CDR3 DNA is TGTGCCAGCAGGTTCCGGGACAAAAGCTCCTACGAG.

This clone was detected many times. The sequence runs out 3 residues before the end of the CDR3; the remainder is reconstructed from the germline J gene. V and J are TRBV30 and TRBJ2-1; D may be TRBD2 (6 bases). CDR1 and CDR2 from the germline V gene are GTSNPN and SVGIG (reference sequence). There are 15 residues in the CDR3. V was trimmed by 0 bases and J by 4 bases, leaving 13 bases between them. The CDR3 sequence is CAWSVDRLGYNEQFF. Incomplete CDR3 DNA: TGTGCCTGGAGTGTTGATAGACTAGGATACAATGAG.

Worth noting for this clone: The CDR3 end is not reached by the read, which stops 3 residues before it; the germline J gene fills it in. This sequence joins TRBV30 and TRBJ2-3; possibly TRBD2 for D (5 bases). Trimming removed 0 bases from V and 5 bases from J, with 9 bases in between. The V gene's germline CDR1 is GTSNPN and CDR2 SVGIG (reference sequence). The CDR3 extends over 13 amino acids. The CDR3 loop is CAWSVPAGDTQYF. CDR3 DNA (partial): TGTGCCTGGAGTGTGCCCGCGGGAGATACG.

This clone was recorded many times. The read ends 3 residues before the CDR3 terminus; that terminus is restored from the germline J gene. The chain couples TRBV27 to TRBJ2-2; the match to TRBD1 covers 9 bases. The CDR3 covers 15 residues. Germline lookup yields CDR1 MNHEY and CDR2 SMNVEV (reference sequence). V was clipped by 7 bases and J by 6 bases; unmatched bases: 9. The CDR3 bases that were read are TGTGCCAGCAAGACACTTGGGACAGGGTCCGGGGAG. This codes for CASKTLGTGSGE. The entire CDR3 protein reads CASKTLGTGSGELFF.

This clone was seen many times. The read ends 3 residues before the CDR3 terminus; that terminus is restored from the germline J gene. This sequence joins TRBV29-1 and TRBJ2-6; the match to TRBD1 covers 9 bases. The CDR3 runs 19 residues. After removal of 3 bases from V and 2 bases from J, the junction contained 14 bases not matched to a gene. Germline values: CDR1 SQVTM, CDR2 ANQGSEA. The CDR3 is CSVEGARRDRATGANVLTF. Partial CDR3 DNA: TGCAGCGTTGAGGGTGCACGTAGGGACAGGGCGACTGGGGCCAACGTC.

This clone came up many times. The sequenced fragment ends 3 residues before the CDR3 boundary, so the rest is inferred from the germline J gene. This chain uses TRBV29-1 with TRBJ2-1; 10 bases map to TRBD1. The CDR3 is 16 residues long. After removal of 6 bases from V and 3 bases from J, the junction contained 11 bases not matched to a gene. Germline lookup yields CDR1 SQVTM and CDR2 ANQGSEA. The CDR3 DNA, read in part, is TGCAGCGTGGGGACAGGGGTTTGGGAGGGCTACAATGAG. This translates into CSVGTGVWEGYNE. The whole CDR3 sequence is CSVGTGVWEGYNEQFF.

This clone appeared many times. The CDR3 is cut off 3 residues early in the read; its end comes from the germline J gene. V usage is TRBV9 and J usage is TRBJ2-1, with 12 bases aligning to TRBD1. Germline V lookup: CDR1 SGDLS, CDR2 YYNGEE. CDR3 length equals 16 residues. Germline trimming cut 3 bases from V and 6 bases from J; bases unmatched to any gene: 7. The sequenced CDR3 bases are TGTGCCAGCAGCGCCAGGGACAGGGGGCATAGCAATGAG. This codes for CASSARDRGHSNE. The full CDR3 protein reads CASSARDRGHSNEQFF.

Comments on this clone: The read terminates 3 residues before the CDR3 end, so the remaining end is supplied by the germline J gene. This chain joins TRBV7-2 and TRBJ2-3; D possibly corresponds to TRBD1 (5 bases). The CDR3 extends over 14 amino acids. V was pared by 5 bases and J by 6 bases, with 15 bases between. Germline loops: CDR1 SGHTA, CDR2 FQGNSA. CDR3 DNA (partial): TGTGCCAGCAGCCCAAGGGGCCGTACCGATACG. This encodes CASSPRGRTDT. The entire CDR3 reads CASSPRGRTDTQYF.

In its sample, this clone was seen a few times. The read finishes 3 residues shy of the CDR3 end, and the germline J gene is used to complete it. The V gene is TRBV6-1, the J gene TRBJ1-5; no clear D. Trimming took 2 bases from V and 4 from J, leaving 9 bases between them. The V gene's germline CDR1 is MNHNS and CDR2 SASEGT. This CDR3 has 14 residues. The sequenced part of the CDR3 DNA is TGTGCCAGCAGTGAAAGTGGCAATAATCAGCCC. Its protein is CASSESGNNQP. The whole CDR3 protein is CASSESGNNQPQHF.